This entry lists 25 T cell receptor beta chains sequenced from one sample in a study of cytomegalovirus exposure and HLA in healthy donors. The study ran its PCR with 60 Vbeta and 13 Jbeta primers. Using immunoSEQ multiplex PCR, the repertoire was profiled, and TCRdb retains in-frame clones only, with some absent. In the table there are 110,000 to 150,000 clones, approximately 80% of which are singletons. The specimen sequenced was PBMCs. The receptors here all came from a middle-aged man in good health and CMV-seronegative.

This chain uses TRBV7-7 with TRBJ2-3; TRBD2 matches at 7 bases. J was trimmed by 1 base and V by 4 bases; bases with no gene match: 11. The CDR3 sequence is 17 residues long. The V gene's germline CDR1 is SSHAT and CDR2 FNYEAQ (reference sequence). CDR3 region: CASSSGGVGLGTDTQYF. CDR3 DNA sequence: TGTGCCAGCAGCTCTGGGGGGGTTGGGCTGGGCACAGATACGCAGTATTTT.

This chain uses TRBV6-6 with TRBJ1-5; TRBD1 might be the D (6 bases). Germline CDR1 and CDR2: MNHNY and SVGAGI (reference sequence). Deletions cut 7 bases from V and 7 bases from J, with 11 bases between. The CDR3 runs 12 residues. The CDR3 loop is CASNTGTQPQHF. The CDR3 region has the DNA TGTGCCAGCAATACGGGGACACAGCCCCAGCATTTT.

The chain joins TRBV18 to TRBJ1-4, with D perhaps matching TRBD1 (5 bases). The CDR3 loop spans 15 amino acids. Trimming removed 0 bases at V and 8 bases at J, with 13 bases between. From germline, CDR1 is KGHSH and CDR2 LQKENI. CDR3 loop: CASSPPQGRQEKLFF. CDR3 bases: TGTGCCAGCTCACCACCTCAGGGTAGACAAGAAAAACTGTTTTTT.

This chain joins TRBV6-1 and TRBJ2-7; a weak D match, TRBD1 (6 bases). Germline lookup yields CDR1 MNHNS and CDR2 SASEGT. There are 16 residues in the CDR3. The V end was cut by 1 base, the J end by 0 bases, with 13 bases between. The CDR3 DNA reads TGTGCCAGCAGTGAAGAGGTGGGGGCCAGCTCCTACGAGCAGTACTTC. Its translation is CASSEEVGASSYEQYF.

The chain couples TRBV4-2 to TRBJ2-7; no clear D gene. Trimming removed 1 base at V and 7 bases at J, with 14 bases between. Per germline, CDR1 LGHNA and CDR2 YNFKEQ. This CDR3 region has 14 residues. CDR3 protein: CASSQGGPIGEQYF. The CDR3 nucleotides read TGTGCCAGCAGCCAAGGTGGGCCCATAGGAGAGCAGTACTTC.

CDR3 in DNA: TGTGCCAGCAGTTCACAGGGAGAGGGGTTTTCACCCCTCCACTTT. This codes for CASSSQGEGFSPLHF. The rearrangement joins TRBV6-5 to TRBJ1-6; possibly TRBD1 for D (6 bases). Trimming shortened V by 4 bases and J by 9 bases, and 16 bases separated the two germline ends. In germline, CDR1 is MNHEY, CDR2 SVGAGI. The CDR3 sequence is 15 residues long.

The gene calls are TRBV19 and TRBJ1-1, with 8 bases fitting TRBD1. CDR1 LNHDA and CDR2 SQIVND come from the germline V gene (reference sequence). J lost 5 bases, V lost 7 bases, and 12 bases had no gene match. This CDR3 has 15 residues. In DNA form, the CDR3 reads TGTGCCAGTAAGTCCCAGACAGGGGTAGAGACTGAAGCTTTCTTT. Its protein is CASKSQTGVETEAFF.

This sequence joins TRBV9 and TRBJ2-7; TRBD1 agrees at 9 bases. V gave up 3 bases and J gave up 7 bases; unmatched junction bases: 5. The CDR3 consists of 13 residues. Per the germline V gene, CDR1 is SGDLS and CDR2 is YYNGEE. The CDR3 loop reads CASSEQGAGEQYF. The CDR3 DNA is TGTGCCAGCAGCGAACAGGGGGCAGGTGAGCAGTACTTC.

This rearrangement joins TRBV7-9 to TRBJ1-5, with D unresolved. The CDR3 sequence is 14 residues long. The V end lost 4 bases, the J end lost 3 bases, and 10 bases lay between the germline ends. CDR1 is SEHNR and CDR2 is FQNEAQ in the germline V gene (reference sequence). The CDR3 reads CASSSDSINQPQHF. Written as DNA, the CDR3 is TGTGCCAGCAGCTCAGACTCAATCAATCAGCCCCAGCATTTT.

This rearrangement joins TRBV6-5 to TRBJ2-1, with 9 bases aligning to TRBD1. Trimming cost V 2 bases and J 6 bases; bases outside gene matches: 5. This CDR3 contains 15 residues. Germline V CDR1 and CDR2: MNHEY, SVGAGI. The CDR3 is CASSYQQGAGNEQFF. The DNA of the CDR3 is TGTGCCAGCAGTTACCAACAGGGGGCGGGCAATGAGCAGTTCTTC.

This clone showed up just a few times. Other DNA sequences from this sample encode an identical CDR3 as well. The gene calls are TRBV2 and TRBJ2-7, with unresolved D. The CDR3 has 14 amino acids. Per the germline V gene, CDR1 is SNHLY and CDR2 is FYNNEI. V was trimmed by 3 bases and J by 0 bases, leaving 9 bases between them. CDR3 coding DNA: TGTGCCAGCAGTGACTATCTGAGCTCCTACGAGCAGTACTTC. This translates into CASSDYLSSYEQYF.

CDR3 sequence reads: CASFDGTGYGQFF. The CDR3 DNA reads TGTGCCAGCTTCGATGGGACAGGATACGGGCAGTTCTTC. The J gene is TRBJ2-1, the V gene TRBV19, with TRBD1 matching over 8 bases. Trimming took 9 bases from V and 12 from J; bases not matched to a gene: 13. CDR3 size: 13 residues. Germline assignment: CDR1 LNHDA and CDR2 SQIVND (reference sequence).

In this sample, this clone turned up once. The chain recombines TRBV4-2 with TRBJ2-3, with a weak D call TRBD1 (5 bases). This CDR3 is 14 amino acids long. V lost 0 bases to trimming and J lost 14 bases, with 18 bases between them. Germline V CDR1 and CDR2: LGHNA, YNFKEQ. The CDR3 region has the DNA TGTGCCAGCAGCCAAGATGTGGGGCCCTACGTGACGTATTTT. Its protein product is CASSQDVGPYVTYF.

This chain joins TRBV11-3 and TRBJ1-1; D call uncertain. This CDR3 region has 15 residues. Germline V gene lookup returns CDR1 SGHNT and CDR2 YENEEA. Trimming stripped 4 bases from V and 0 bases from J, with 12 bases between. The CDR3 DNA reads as TGTGCCAGCAGCTCACGGGCGGGAGTGAACACTGAAGCTTTCTTT. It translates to CASSSRAGVNTEAFF.

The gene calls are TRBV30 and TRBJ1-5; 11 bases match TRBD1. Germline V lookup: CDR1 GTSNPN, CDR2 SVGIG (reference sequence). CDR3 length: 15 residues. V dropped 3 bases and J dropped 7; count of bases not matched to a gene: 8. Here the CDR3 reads CAWSSGQGARQPQHF. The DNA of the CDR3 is TGTGCCTGGAGCTCCGGACAGGGGGCTCGACAGCCCCAGCATTTT.

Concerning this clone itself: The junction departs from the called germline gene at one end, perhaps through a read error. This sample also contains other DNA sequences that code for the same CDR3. CDR3 protein: CSVDLTGASETQYF. In nucleotides, the CDR3 is TGCAGCGTTGACCTGACAGGGGCAAGTGAGACCCAATACTTC. The chain combines TRBV29-1 with TRBJ2-5; 8 nucleotides align to TRBD1. The CDR3 extends over 14 amino acids. CDR1 and CDR2 (germline): SQVTM, ANQGSEA.

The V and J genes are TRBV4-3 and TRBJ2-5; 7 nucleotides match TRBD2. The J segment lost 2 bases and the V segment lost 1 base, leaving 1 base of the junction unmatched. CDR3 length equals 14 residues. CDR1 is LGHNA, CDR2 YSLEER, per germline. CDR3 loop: CASSQGTSQETQYF. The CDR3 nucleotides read TGCGCCAGCAGCCAAGGGACTAGTCAAGAGACCCAGTACTTC.

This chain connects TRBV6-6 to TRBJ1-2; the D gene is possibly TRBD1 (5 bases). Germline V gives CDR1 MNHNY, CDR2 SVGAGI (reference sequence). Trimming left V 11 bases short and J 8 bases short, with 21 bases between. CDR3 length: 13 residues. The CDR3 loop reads CAGSSREEHGYTF. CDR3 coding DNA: TGTGCCGGCTCGAGCAGGGAGGAGCACGGCTACACCTTC.

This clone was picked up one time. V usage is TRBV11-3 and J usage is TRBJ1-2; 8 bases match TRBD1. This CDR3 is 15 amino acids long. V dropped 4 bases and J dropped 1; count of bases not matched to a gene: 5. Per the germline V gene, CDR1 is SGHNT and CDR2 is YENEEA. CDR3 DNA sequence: TGTGCCAGCAGCTATGGACAGGGCGTTAACTATGGCTACACCTTC. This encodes CASSYGQGVNYGYTF.

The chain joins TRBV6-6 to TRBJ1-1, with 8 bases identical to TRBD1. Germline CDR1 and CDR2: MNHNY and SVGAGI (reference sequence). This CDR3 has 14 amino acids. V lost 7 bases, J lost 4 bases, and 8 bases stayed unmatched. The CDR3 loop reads CASTPGGAGTEAFF. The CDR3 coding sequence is TGTGCCAGCACCCCAGGGGGCGCGGGCACTGAAGCTTTCTTT.

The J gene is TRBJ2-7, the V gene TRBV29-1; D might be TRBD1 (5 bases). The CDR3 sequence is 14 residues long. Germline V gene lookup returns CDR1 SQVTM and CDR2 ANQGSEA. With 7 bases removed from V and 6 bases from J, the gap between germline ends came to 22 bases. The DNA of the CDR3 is TGCAGCGCCCAAAGAGGAGCAGGGTTCTCCGAGCAGTACTTC. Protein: CSAQRGAGFSEQYF.

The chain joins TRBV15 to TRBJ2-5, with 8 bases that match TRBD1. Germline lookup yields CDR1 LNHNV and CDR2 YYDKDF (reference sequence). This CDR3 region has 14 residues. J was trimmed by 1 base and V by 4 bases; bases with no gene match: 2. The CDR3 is CATSKTGGQETQYF. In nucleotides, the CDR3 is TGTGCCACCAGCAAAACAGGGGGCCAAGAGACCCAGTACTTC.

CDR3 nucleotides: TGTGCCAGCAGCGGTCAGGGGCACACCGGGGAGCTGTTTTTT. This encodes CASSGQGHTGELFF. J is TRBJ2-2 and V is TRBV9, with D possibly being TRBD1 (6 bases). V shed 3 bases and J shed 3 bases, with 9 bases lying between them. Germline loops: CDR1 SGDLS, CDR2 YYNGEE. CDR3 length: 14 residues.

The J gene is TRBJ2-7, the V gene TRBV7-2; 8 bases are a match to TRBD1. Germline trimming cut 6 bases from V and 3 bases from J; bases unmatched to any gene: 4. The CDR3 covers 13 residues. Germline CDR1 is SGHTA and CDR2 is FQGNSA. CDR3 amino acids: CASRHDRGYEQYF. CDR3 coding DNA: TGTGCCAGCAGGCACGACAGGGGCTACGAGCAGTACTTC.

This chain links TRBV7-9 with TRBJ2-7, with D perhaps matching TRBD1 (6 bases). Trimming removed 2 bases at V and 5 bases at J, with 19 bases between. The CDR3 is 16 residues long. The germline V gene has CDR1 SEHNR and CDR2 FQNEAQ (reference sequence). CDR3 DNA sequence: TGTGCCAGCAGCTTAATCGTTACAGGGATGTTCGACGAGCAGTACTTC. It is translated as CASSLIVTGMFDEQYF.